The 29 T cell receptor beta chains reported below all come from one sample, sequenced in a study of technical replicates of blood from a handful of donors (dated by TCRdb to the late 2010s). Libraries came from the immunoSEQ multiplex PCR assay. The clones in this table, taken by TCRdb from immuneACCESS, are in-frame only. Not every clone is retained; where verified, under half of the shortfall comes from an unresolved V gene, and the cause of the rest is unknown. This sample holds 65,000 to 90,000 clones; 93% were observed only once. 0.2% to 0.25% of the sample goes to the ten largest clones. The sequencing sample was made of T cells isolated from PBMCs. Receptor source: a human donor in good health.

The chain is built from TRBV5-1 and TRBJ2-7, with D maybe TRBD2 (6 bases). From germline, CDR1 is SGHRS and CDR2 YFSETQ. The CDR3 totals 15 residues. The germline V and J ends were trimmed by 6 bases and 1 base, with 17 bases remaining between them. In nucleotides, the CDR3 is TGCGCCAGCACCGCCGGCGGGGACGGATCCTACGAGCAGTACTTC. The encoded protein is CASTAGGDGSYEQYF.

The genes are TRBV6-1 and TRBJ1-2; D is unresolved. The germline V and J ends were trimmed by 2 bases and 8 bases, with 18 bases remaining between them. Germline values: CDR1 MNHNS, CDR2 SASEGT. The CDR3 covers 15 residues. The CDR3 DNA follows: TGTGCCAGCAGTGAACGTTCCCCGGGAAAAGGGGGCTACACCTTC. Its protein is CASSERSPGKGGYTF.

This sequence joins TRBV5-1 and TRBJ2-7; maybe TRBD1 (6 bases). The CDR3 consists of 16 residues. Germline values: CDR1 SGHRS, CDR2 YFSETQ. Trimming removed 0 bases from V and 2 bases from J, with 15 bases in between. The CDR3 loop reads CASSLAGAAAAYEQYF. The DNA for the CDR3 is TGCGCCAGCAGCTTGGCAGGGGCCGCCGCGGCCTACGAGCAGTACTTC.

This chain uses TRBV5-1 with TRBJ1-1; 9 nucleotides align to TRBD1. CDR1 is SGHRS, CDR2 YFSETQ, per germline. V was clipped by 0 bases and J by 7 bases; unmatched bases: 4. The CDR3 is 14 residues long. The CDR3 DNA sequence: TGCGCCAGCAGCTTGGCCCGGGACAGGGTTGAAGCTTTCTTT. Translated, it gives CASSLARDRVEAFF.

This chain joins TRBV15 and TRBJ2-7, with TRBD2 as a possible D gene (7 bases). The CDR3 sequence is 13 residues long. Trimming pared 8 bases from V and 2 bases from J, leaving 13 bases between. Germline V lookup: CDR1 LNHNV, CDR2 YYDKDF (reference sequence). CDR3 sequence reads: CATRGAGAYEQYF. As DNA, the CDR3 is TGTGCCACCCGGGGGGCAGGGGCCTACGAGCAGTACTTC.

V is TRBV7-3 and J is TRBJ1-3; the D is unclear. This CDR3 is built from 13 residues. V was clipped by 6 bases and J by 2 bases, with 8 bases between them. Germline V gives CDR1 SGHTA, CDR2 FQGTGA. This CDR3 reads CASSSPPGNTIYF. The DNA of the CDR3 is TGTGCCAGCAGTTCTCCCCCTGGAAACACCATATATTTT. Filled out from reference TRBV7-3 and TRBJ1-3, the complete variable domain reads GAGVSQTPSNKVTEKGKYVELRCDPISGHTALYWYRQSLGQGPEFLIYFQGTGAADDSGLPNDRFFAVRPEGSVSTLKIQRTERGDSAVYLCASSSPPGNTIYFGEGSWLTVV.

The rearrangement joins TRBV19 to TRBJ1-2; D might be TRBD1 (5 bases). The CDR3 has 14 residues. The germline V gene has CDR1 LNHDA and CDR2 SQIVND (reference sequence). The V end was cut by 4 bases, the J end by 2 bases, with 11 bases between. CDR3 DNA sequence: TGTGCCAGTAGTAGTACAGGCGCCAACTATGGCTACACCTTC. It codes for CASSSTGANYGYTF.

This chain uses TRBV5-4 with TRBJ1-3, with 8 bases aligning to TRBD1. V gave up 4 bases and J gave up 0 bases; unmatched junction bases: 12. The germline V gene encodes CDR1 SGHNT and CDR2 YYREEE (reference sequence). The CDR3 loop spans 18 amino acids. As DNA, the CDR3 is TGTGCCAGCAGCCAAGGGACAGGTTCACCTTACTCTGGAAACACCATATATTTT. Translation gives CASSQGTGSPYSGNTIYF.

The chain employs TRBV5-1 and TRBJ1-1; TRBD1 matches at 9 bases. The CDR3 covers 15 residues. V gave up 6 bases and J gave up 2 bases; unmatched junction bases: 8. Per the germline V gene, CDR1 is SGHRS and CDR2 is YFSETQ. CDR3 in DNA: TGCGCCAGCACCCCCAGGGGACAGGGCAACACTGAAGCTTTCTTT. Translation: CASTPRGQGNTEAFF.

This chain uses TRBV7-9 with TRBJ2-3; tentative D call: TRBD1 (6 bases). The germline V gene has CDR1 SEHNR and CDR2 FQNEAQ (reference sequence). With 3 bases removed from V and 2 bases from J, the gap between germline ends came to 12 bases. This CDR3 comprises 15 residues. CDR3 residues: CASSFVRGTTDTQYF. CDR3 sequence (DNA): TGTGCCAGCAGCTTTGTCAGGGGAACCACAGATACGCAGTATTTT.

In DNA form, the CDR3 reads TGTGCCAGCAGTTTAACTTCTTCACCCCTCCACTTT. Translating gives CASSLTSSPLHF. The rearrangement joins TRBV28 to TRBJ1-6; D unclear. This CDR3 has 12 amino acids. CDR1 and CDR2 from the germline V gene are MDHEN and SYDVKM. Trimming took off 2 bases at V and 9 bases at J, with 5 bases between the two ends.

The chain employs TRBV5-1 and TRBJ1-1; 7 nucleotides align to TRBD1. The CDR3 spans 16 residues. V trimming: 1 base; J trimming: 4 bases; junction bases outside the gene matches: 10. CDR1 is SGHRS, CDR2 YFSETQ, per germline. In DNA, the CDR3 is TGCGCCAGCAGCTTGATGGGGGTAGGACAGGTCACTGAAGCTTTCTTT. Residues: CASSLMGVGQVTEAFF.

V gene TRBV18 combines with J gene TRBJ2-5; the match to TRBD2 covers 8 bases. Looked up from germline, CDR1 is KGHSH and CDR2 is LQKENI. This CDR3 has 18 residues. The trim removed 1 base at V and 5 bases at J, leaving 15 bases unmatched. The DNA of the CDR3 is TGTGCCAGCTCACCACAGTTAACGTTCGGACTAGCAAGGGAGACCCAGTACTTC. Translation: CASSPQLTFGLARETQYF.

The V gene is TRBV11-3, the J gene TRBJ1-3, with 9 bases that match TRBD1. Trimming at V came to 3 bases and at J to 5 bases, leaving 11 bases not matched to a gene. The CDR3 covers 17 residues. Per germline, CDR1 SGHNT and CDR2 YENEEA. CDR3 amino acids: CASSLSSGTGYRNTIYF. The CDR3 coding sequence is TGTGCCAGCAGCTTGTCCTCCGGGACAGGGTATAGAAACACCATATATTTT.

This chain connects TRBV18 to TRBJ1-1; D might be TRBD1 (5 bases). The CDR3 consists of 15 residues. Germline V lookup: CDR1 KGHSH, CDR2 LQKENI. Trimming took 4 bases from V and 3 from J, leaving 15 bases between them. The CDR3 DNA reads TGTGCCAGCTCACAGGGGTCTCCTGGGGACACTGAAGCTTTCTTT. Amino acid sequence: CASSQGSPGDTEAFF. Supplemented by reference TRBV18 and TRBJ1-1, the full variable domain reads NAGVMQNPRHLVRRRGQEARLRCSPMKGHSHVYWYRQLPEEGLKFMVYLQKENIIDESGMPKERFSAEFPKEGPSILRIQQVVRGDSAAYFCASSQGSPGDTEAFFGQGTRLTVV.

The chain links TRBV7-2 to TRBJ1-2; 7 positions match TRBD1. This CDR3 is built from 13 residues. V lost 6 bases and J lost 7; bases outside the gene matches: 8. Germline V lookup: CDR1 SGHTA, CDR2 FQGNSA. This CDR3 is CASSFPDRVGYTF. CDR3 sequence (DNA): TGTGCCAGCAGTTTTCCCGACAGGGTTGGCTACACCTTC. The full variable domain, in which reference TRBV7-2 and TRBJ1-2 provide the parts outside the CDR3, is GAGVSQSPSNKVTEKGKDVELRCDPISGHTALYWYRQSLGQGLEFLIYFQGNSAPDKSGLPSDRFSAERTGGSVSTLTIQRTQQEDSAVYLCASSFPDRVGYTFGSGTRLTVV.

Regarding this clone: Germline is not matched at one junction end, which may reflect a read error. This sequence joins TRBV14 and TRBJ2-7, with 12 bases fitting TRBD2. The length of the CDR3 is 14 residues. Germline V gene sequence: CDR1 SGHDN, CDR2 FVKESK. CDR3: CASSQGLAGAQPNF. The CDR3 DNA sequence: TGTGCCAGCAGCCAAGGACTAGCGGGGGCTCAACCGAACTTC. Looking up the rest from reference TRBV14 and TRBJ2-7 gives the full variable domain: EAGVTQFPSHSVIEKGQTVTLRCDPISGHDNLYWYRRVMGKEIKFLLHFVKESKQDESGMPNNRFLAERTGGTYSTLKVQPAELEDSGVYFCASSQGLAGAQPNFGPGTRLTVT.

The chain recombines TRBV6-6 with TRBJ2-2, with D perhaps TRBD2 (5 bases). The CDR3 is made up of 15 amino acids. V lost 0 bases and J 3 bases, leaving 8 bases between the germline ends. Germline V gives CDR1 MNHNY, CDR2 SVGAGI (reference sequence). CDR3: CASSYSSVHTGELFF. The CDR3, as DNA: TGTGCCAGCAGTTACTCTAGCGTGCACACCGGGGAGCTGTTTTTT.

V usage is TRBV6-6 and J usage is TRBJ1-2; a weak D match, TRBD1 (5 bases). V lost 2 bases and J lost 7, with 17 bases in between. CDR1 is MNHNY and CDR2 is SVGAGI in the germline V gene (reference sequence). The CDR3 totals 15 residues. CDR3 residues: CASSYDGHKGRGYTF. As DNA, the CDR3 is TGTGCCAGCAGTTACGATGGACATAAAGGACGTGGCTACACCTTC.

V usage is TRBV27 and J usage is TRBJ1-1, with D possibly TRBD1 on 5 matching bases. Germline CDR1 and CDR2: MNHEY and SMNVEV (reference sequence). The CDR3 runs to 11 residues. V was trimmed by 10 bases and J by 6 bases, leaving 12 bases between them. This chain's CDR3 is CATTGGAEAFF. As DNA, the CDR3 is TGTGCCACTACCGGGGGGGCTGAAGCTTTCTTT.

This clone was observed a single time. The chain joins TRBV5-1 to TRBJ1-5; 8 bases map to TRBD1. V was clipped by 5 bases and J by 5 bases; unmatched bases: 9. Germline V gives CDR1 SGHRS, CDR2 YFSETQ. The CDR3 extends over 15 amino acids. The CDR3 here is CASRTGRGHDQPQHF. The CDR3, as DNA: TGCGCCAGCAGAACGGGCAGGGGGCACGATCAGCCCCAGCATTTT.

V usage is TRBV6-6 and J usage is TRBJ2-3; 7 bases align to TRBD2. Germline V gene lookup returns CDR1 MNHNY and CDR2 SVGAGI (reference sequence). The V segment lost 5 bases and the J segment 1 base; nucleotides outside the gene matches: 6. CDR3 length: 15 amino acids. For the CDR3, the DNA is TGTGCCAGCAGTCACACTAGCGAAGGCACAGATACGCAGTATTTT. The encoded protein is CASSHTSEGTDTQYF.

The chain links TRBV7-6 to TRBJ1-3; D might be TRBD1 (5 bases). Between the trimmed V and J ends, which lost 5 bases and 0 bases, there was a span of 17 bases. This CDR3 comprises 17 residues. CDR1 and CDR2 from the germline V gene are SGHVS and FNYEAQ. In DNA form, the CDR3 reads TGTGCCAGCAGCCCTGGGGTGGGGCTTCCCTCTGGAAACACCATATATTTT. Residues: CASSPGVGLPSGNTIYF. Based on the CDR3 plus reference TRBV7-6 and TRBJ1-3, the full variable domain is GAGVSQSPRYKVTKRGQDVALRCDPISGHVSLYWYRQALGQGPEFLTYFNYEAQQDKSGLPNDRFSAERPEGSISTLTIQRTEQRDSAMYRCASSPGVGLPSGNTIYFGEGSWLTVV.

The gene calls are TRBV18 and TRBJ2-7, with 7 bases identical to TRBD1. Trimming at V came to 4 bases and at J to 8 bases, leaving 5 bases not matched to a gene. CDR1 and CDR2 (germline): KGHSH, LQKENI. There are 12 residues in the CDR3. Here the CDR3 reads CASSQGQEKQYF. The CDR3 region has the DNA TGTGCCAGCTCACAAGGACAGGAGAAGCAGTACTTC.

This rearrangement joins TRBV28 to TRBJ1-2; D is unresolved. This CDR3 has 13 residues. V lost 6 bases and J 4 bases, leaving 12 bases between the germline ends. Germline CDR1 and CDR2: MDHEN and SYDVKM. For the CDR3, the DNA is TGTGCCAGCAGAGTCGACAATCTCTATGGCTACACCTTC. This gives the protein CASRVDNLYGYTF.

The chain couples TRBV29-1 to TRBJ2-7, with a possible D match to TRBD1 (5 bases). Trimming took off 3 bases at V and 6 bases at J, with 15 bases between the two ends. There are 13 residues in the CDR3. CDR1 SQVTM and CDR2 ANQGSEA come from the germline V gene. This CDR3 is CSVDSGYDIEQYF. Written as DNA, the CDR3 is TGCAGCGTTGACTCAGGGTACGATATCGAGCAGTACTTC.

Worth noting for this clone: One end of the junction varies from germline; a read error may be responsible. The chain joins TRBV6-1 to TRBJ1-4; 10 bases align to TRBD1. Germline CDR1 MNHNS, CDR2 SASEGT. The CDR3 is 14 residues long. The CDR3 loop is CASSEPGTGEKMFF. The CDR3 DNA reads TGTGCCAGCAGTGAACCCGGGACAGGGGAAAAAATGTTTTTT.

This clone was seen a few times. This CDR3 reads CAWSVGTYSGNTIYF. The CDR3 DNA follows: TGTGCCTGGAGTGTAGGGACATACTCTGGAAACACCATATATTTT. The gene calls are TRBV30 and TRBJ1-3; perhaps TRBD1 as D (6 bases). Trimming left V 0 bases short and J 0 bases short, with 9 bases between. Germline V gene sequence: CDR1 GTSNPN, CDR2 SVGIG (reference sequence). The CDR3 is 15 residues long. Full variable domain (outside the CDR3, taken from reference TRBV30 and TRBJ1-3): SQTIHQWPATLVQPVGSPLSLECTVEGTSNPNLYWYRQAAGRGLQLLFYSVGIGQISSEVPQNLSASRPQDRQFILSSKKLLLSDSGFYLCAWSVGTYSGNTIYFGEGSWLTVV.

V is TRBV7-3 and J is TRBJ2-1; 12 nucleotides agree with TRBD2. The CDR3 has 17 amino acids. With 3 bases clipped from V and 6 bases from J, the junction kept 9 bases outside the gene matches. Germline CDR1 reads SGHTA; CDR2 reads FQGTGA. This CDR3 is CASSLASGGDIGNEQFF. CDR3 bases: TGTGCCAGCAGCTTGGCTAGCGGGGGGGATATAGGCAATGAGCAGTTCTTC.